In this sample, the clone carrying this TCR beta chain turned up once. Its antigen is undetermined. This record comes from a study of cytomegalovirus exposure and HLA in healthy donors. PCR involved 60 Vbeta and 13 Jbeta primers. Sequenced by immunoSEQ multiplex PCR; TCRdb stores in-frame clones only, minus some. Counted here are more than 85,000 clones, roughly three quarters occurring once; the ten biggest clones make up less than 10%. Regarding the study as a whole: Among CMV-associated TCR beta chains, most appeared HLA-restricted in a later analysis.

The CDR3 covers 15 residues. Germline CDR1 GTSNPN, CDR2 SVGIG (reference sequence). Trimming pared 2 bases from V and 5 bases from J, leaving 16 bases between. The chain uses TRBV30 and TRBJ1-5; tentatively, D is TRBD1 (5 bases). The sequence was collected from a female donor in good health and CMV-seronegative. Sequenced material: PBMCs. CDR3 sequence: CAWSLTGDRDQPQHF. DNA of the CDR3: TGTGCCTGGAGTCTAACAGGCGACCGGGATCAGCCCCAGCATTTT. The whole variable domain, remainder taken from reference TRBV30 and TRBJ1-5, is SQTIHQWPATLVQPVGSPLSLECTVEGTSNPNLYWYRQAAGRGLQLLFYSVGIGQISSEVPQNLSASRPQDRQFILSSKKLLLSDSGFYLCAWSLTGDRDQPQHFGDGTRLSIL.